Listed below are T cell receptor beta chains from one sample, sequenced in a study of blood T cell repertoires in COVID-19. Here immunoSEQ multiplex PCR was the method, and the copy in TCRdb shows in-frame clones only, minus some. The table lists approximately 230,000 clones, approximately 82% of them singletons. Specimen: PBMCs or T cells enriched from blood (not recorded which). These receptor sequences come from a man aged 40-55 years who had recovered from COVID-19. CDR3s include the opening cysteine and the closing phenylalanine or tryptophan. A D gene is named only where the DNA matches it firmly. Clone size is stated in some rows and not others, as once, few, many or a class when expanded.

clone_size | j_call | v_call | d_call | cdr3_aa | cdr3_nt
. | TRBJ1-5 | TRBV3-1/TRBV3-2 | . | CASSQGQGGNQPQHF | TGTGCCAGCAGCCAAGGCCAGGGCGGCAATCAGCCCCAGCATTTT
. | TRBJ2-1 | TRBV7-8 | TRBD2 | CASSELAGGSNNEQFF | TGTGCCAGCAGCGAACTAGCGGGGGGCTCTAACAATGAGCAGTTCTTC
. | TRBJ1-5 | TRBV4-1 | . | CASSQDGGQTYSNQPQHF | TGCGCCAGCAGCCAAGATGGTGGACAGACATATAGCAATCAGCCCCAGCATTTT
once | TRBJ2-3 | TRBV6-5 | . | CASSPGEGTQYF | TGTGCCAGCAGCCCAGGGGAGGGTACGCAGTATTTT
few | TRBJ1-2 | TRBV4-3 | . | CASSQDVTGNYGYTF | TGCGCCAGCAGCCAAGATGTGACGGGGAACTATGGCTACACCTTC
. | TRBJ2-7 | TRBV7-6 | . | CASSLEPLDEQYF | TGTGCCAGCAGCTTAGAACCCCTAGACGAGCAGTACTTC
. | TRBJ2-5 | TRBV7-8 | . | CASSLEQGKTQYF | TGTGCCAGCAGCTTAGAGCAGGGGAAGACCCAGTACTTC
. | TRBJ1-4 | TRBV2 | . | CASSFASNEKLFF | TGTGCCAGTTCTTTCGCGTCTAATGAAAAACTGTTTTTT
. | TRBJ2-7 | TRBV12-3/TRBV12-4 | TRBD2 | CASSFRGVDEQYF | TGTGCCAGCAGTTTCCGGGGGGTGGACGAGCAGTACTTC
. | TRBJ2-1 | TRBV11-1 | TRBD2 | CASSLGGSLANEQFF | TGTGCCAGCAGCTTGGGCGGGAGTCTCGCGAATGAGCAGTTCTTC
few | TRBJ2-1 | TRBV10-3 | TRBD2 | CAISEPPGLAGEQFF | TGTGCCATCAGTGAGCCACCTGGACTAGCGGGAGAGCAGTTCTTC
few | TRBJ1-6 | TRBV28 | TRBD1 | CASSLDRDSPLHF | TGTGCCAGCAGTCTAGACAGGGATTCACCCCTCCACTTT
. | TRBJ2-1 | TRBV2 | TRBD2 | CASRSGRAYNEQFF | TGTGCCAGCAGAAGCGGGAGAGCCTACAATGAGCAGTTCTTC
once | TRBJ1-4 | TRBV10-3 | . | CAISNEAATNEKLFF | TGTGCCATCAGTAATGAGGCAGCAACTAATGAAAAACTGTTTTTT
. | TRBJ1-2 | TRBV7-2 | TRBD1 | CASSSDRVGYGYTF | TGTGCCAGCAGCTCTGACAGGGTCGGCTATGGCTACACCTTC
. | TRBJ1-5 | TRBV6-1 | . | CASSDPVPNSNQPQHF | TGTGCCAGCAGTGATCCGGTGCCGAATAGCAATCAGCCCCAGCATTTT
. | TRBJ2-7 | TRBV4-1 | TRBD1 | CASSPRQGIKGVGYEQYF | TGCGCCAGCAGCCCTAGACAGGGGATTAAGGGGGTCGGTTACGAGCAGTACTTC
. | TRBJ1-4 | TRBV10-1 | TRBD1 | CASSESGTGDEKLFF | TGCGCCAGCAGTGAGTCGGGGACAGGGGACGAAAAACTGTTTTTT
. | TRBJ1-4 | TRBV9 | . | CASSAFGRGPSTNEKLFF | TGTGCCAGCAGCGCCTTCGGGCGGGGGCCTTCAACTAATGAAAAACTGTTTTTT
. | TRBJ2-3 | TRBV6-5 | TRBD1 | CASSHRGAQYF | TGTGCCAGCAGTCACAGGGGGGCGCAGTATTTT
. | TRBJ1-5 | TRBV5-5 | TRBD1 | CASSLQGDQPQHF | TGTGCCAGCAGCTTGCAGGGGGACCAGCCCCAGCATTTT
. | TRBJ1-1 | TRBV6-6 | TRBD1 | CASNVQDRGRRTEAFF | TGTGCCAGCAACGTCCAGGACAGGGGGCGTCGGACTGAAGCTTTCTTT
. | TRBJ1-2 | TRBV28 | . | CASRSRRDTRKARYGYTF | TGTGCCAGCAGGTCGAGACGGGACACCCGGAAGGCTAGGTATGGCTACACCTTC
. | TRBJ1-6 | TRBV3-1/TRBV3-2 | TRBD1 | CASSHGDRGSPLHF | TGTGCCAGCAGCCATGGGGACAGGGGTTCACCCCTCCACTTT
. | TRBJ2-7 | TRBV6-4 | TRBD1 | CASSADRGMEQYF | TGTGCCAGCAGTGCCGACAGGGGTATGGAGCAGTACTTC
. | TRBJ1-3 | TRBV5-1 | . | CASSLRGSSGNTIYF | TGCGCCAGCAGCTTGAGGGGCAGTTCTGGAAACACCATATATTTT
. | TRBJ2-2 | TRBV5-4 | . | CASSPSAYRGTGELFF | TGTGCCAGCAGCCCCTCCGCGTACCGCGGCACCGGGGAGCTGTTTTTT
. | TRBJ1-5 | TRBV7-6 | . | CASSPGLQGSQHF | TGTGCCAGCAGCCCCGGACTGCAGGGGTCCCAGCATTTT
. | TRBJ2-1 | TRBV7-2 | TRBD2 | CASSGRLLAGANEQFF | TGTGCCAGCAGCGGACGATTACTAGCGGGAGCTAATGAGCAGTTCTTC
. | TRBJ2-7 | TRBV15 | . | CATSRDYRDEQYF | TGTGCCACCAGCAGAGACTATCGGGACGAGCAGTACTTC
. | TRBJ2-1 | TRBV5-1 | . | CASSFDYEQFF | TGCGCCAGCAGCTTCGACTATGAGCAGTTCTTC
. | TRBJ2-2 | TRBV30 | . | CARGEGVLTGELFF | TGTGCCCGTGGGGAGGGGGTTTTAACCGGGGAGCTGTTTTTT
. | TRBJ2-3 | TRBV6-2/TRBV6-3 | . | CASSEQARGTDTQYF | TGTGCCAGCAGCGAACAGGCCCGGGGCACAGATACGCAGTATTTT
. | TRBJ2-7 | TRBV2 | . | CASRKDSVSYEQYF | TGTGCCAGCAGAAAGGACAGCGTCTCTTACGAGCAGTACTTC
once | TRBJ2-1 | TRBV24-1 | . | CAVLTGHNEQFF | TGTGCCGTACTAACAGGGCACAATGAGCAGTTCTTC
. | TRBJ2-5 | TRBV11-2 | . | CASSLGLQETQYF | TGTGCCAGCAGCTTAGGTCTCCAAGAGACCCAGTACTTC
. | TRBJ2-7 | TRBV5-1 | TRBD2 | CASSLEPLAGVDEQYF | TGCGCCAGCAGCTTAGAACCACTAGCGGGAGTTGACGAGCAGTACTTC
. | TRBJ2-1 | TRBV5-1 | TRBD2 | CASASLAGSYNEQFF | TGCGCCAGCGCATCACTAGCGGGGTCCTACAATGAGCAGTTCTTC
. | TRBJ1-1 | TRBV19 | . | CASSLHLGANTEAFF | TGTGCCAGTAGTCTACACCTAGGGGCGAACACTGAAGCTTTCTTT
. | TRBJ2-5 | TRBV30 | . | CAWRAGRETQYF | TGTGCCTGGAGGGCGGGAAGGGAGACCCAGTACTTC
. | TRBJ1-6 | TRBV28 | TRBD1 | CASSRMQGDNSPLHF | TGTGCCAGCAGTCGAATGCAGGGGGACAATTCACCCCTCCACTTT
. | TRBJ1-2 | TRBV12-3/TRBV12-4 | TRBD1 | CASSQWTGTGYTF | TGTGCCAGCAGTCAATGGACAGGGACCGGCTACACCTTC
. | TRBJ1-1 | TRBV19 | TRBD1 | CASSIAFRTGLVTEAFF | TGTGCCAGTAGTATAGCATTCCGGACAGGGCTTGTTACTGAAGCTTTCTTT
. | TRBJ1-2 | TRBV7-2 | TRBD1 | CASSSTGGYGYTF | TGTGCCAGCAGCTCCACAGGGGGCTATGGCTACACCTTC
. | TRBJ2-7 | TRBV5-8 | . | CASSLDISLEQYF | TGTGCCAGCAGCTTGGACATCTCCCTCGAGCAGTACTTC
. | TRBJ1-1 | TRBV9 | . | CASSASRQLMNTEAFF | TGTGCCAGCAGCGCGAGCCGACAGCTCATGAACACTGAAGCTTTCTTT
. | TRBJ1-2 | TRBV12-3/TRBV12-4 | . | CASGDLVGYGYTF | TGTGCCAGCGGAGACTTGGTAGGCTATGGCTACACCTTC
. | TRBJ1-1 | TRBV19 | . | CASTMGRGYRNTEAFF | TGTGCCAGTACCATGGGAAGGGGGTATAGGAACACTGAAGCTTTCTTT
. | TRBJ2-1 | TRBV7-3 | TRBD2 | CASSLFSGLYNEQFF | TGTGCCAGCAGCCTCTTTAGCGGGCTCTACAATGAGCAGTTCTTC